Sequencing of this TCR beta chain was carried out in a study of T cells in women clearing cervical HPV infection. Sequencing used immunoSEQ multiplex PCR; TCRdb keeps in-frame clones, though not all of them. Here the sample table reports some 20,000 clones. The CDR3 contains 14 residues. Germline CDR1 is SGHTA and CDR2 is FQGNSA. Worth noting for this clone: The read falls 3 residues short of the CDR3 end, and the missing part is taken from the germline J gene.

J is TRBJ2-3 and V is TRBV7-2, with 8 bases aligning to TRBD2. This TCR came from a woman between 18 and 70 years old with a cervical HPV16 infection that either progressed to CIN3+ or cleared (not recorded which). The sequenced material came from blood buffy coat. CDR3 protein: CASSGGLAGETQYF. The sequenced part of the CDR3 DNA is TGTGCCAGCAGCGGAGGACTAGCCGGAGAGACG.